The next 11 T cell receptor beta chains were all read from a single sample in a study of T cells after yellow fever vaccination. Each CDR3 protein is one row after TCRdb ran MiXCR on the 5' RACE reads. The repertoire holds 130,000 or so distinct CDR3 sequences, with around 15% as singletons. Sequencing used CD8+ T cells sorted from PBMCs, obtained 5 days after the yellow fever booster vaccination. These receptors came from a young man who received the YFV17D yellow fever vaccine.

This clonotype was seen more than once but under ten times. This chain links TRBV4-1 with TRBJ1-1; the D is unclear. Trimming removed 4 bases at V and 1 base at J, with 10 bases between. CDR1 and CDR2 from the germline V gene are MGHRA and YSYEKL. This CDR3 contains 14 residues. The CDR3 protein is CASSLRTENTEAFF. Written as DNA, the CDR3 is TGCGCCAGCAGCCTAAGGACGGAGAACACTGAAGCTTTCTTT.

This clonotype turned up a few times. This chain connects TRBV5-5 to TRBJ1-1; 7 nucleotides match TRBD1. The germline V gene has CDR1 SGHKS and CDR2 YYEKEE (reference sequence). J gave up 3 bases and V 1 base, and 3 bases lay outside the gene matches. The CDR3 has 14 amino acids. The CDR3 coding sequence is TGTGCCAGCAGCTTGATTACAGGGGACACTGAAGCTTTCTTT. It translates to CASSLITGDTEAFF.

The chain is built from TRBV6-5 and TRBJ2-2; unclear D gene. The CDR3 is 13 residues long. The V gene's germline CDR1 is MNHEY and CDR2 SVGAGI. Trimming removed 2 bases at V and 7 bases at J, with 8 bases between. DNA of the CDR3: TGTGCCAGCAGTTACACCGGAGTCGGGGAGCTGTTTTTT. Translated, it gives CASSYTGVGELFF.

J is TRBJ2-7 and V is TRBV10-3; D not certain. This CDR3 is 13 amino acids long. Trimming left V 2 bases short and J 2 bases short, with 7 bases between. CDR1 is ENHRY and CDR2 is SYGVKD in the germline V gene. In nucleotides, the CDR3 is TGTGCCATCAGTGAGGCTTCAGCCTACGAGCAGTACGTC. Translating gives CAISEASAYEQYV.

CDR3 protein: CASSQELSSYNEQFF. In DNA, the CDR3 is TGCGCCAGCAGCCAAGAATTATCGTCCTACAATGAGCAGTTCTTC. The chain uses TRBV4-3 and TRBJ2-1; D not resolved. The CDR3 is made up of 15 amino acids. Germline loops: CDR1 LGHNA, CDR2 YSLEER. V was cut by 0 bases and J by 1 base, with 7 bases left in between.

This clonotype was picked up a small number of times. This chain connects TRBV9 to TRBJ2-3; 7 bases line up with TRBD2. This CDR3 contains 16 residues. V dropped 4 bases and J dropped 1; count of bases not matched to a gene: 9. Germline V gene lookup returns CDR1 SGDLS and CDR2 YYNGEE. CDR3 region: CASSLYLAGGTDTQYF. The DNA for the CDR3 is TGTGCCAGCAGCTTATATCTTGCGGGGGGCACAGATACGCAGTATTTT.

This clonotype was detected only a few times. This sequence joins TRBV19 and TRBJ2-1, with TRBD2 matching 9 bases. The germline gives CDR1 LNHDA, CDR2 SQIVND (reference sequence). With V trimmed by 8 bases and J by 0 bases, 5 bases remained unmatched. The CDR3 runs 15 residues. This CDR3 is CASQAGGSSYNEQFF. As DNA, the CDR3 is TGTGCCAGTCAAGCGGGGGGAAGCTCCTACAATGAGCAGTTCTTC.

This clonotype occurred a few times. V usage is TRBV6-6 and J usage is TRBJ1-5; tentative D call: TRBD1 (5 bases). Germline V lookup: CDR1 MNHNY, CDR2 SVGAGI (reference sequence). Trimming shortened V by 7 bases and J by 7 bases, and 17 bases separated the two germline ends. This CDR3 has 14 residues. As DNA, the CDR3 is TGTGCCAGCATCCACTCAGGGATTGAGCAGCCCCAGCATTTT. Translation: CASIHSGIEQPQHF.

This clonotype came up a few times. The rearrangement joins TRBV18 to TRBJ2-6; possible D gene TRBD2, 6 bases. The CDR3 totals 18 residues. V was cut by 3 bases and J by 0 bases, with 15 bases left in between. The germline V gene has CDR1 KGHSH and CDR2 LQKENI. The DNA for the CDR3 is TGTGCCAGCTCACCGCGCTCGGGGGAGAGCTCTGGGGCCAACGTCCTGACTTTC. Translating it yields CASSPRSGESSGANVLTF.

The chain carries TRBV19 and TRBJ2-3; D not certain. Trimming removed 7 bases from V and 1 base from J, with 6 bases in between. Germline-derived CDR1 and CDR2 are LNHDA and SQIVND (reference sequence). This CDR3 contains 12 residues. This CDR3 reads CASNTGTDTQYF. In DNA form, the CDR3 reads TGTGCCAGTAATACAGGCACAGATACGCAGTATTTT. The full variable domain, rest sourced from reference TRBV19 and TRBJ2-3, is DGGITQSPKYLFRKEGQNVTLSCEQNLNHDAMYWYRQDPGQGLRLIYYSQIVNDFQKGDIAEGYSVSREKKESFPLTVTSAQKNPTAFYLCASNTGTDTQYFGPGTRLTVL.

A few counts support this clonotype. The J gene is TRBJ2-1, the V gene TRBV6-1; 8 bases map to TRBD1. The CDR3 runs to 13 residues. Germline values: CDR1 MNHNS, CDR2 SASEGT. With V trimmed by 10 bases and J by 2 bases, 4 bases remained unmatched. CDR3 in DNA: TGTGCCATCGACAGGGGAACCTACAATGAGCAGTTCTTC. This translates into CAIDRGTYNEQFF.